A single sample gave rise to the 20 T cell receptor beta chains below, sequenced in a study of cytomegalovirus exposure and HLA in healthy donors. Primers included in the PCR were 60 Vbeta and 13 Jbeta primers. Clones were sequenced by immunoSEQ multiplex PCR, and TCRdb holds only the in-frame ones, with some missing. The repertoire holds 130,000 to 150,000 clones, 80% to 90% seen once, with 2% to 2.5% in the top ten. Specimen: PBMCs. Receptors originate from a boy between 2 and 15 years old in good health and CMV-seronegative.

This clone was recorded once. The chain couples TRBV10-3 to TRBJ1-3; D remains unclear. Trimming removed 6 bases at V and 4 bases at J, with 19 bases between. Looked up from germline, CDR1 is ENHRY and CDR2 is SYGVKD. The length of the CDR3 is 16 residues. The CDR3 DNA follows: TGTGCCATCAGAAATCCCGATTCAATCGGGGGAAACACCATATATTTT. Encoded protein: CAIRNPDSIGGNTIYF.

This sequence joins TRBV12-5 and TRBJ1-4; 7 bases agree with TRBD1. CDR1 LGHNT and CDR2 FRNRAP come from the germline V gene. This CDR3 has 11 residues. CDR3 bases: TGTGCCTCAGGGGGTGAGGAAAAACTGTTTTTT. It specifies CASGGEEKLFF.

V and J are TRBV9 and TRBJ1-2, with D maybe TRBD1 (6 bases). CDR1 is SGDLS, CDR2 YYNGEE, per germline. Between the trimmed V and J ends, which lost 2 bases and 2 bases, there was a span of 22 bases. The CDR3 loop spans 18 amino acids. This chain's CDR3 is CASSVEGGPNLKNYGYTF. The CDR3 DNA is TGTGCCAGCAGCGTTGAGGGGGGGCCAAACCTAAAGAACTATGGCTACACCTTC.

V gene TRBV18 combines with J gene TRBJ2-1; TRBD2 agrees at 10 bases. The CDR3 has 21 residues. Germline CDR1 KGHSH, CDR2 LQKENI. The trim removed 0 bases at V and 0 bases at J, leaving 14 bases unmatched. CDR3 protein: CASSPPGLAATISPSYNEQFF. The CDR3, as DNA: TGTGCCAGCTCACCACCCGGACTAGCGGCGACTATTTCCCCCTCCTACAATGAGCAGTTCTTC.

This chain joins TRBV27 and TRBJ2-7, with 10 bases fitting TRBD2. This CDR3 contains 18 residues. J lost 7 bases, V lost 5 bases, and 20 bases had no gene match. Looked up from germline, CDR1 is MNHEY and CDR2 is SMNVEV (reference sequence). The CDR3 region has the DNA TGTGCCAGCAGTCAATCCCGACTAGCGGGTCTCCGGGGACGAGAGCAGTACTTC. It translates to CASSQSRLAGLRGREQYF.

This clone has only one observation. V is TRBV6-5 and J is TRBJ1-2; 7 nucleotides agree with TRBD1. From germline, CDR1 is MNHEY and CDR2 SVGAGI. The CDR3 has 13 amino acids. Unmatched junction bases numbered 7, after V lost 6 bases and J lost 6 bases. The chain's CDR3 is CASREKGADGYTF. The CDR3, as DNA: TGTGCCAGCAGGGAGAAGGGGGCCGATGGCTACACCTTC.

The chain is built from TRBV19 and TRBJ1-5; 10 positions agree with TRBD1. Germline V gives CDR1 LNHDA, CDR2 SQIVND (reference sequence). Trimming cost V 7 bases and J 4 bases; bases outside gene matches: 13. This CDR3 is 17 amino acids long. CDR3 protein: CASNREGDRGLNQPQHF. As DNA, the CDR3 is TGTGCCAGTAACCGGGAGGGGGACAGGGGTCTAAATCAGCCCCAGCATTTT.

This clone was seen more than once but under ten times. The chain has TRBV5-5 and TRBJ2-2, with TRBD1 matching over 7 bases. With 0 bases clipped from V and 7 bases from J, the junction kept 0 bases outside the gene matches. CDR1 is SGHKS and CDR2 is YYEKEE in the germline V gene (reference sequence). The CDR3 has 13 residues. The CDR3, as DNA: TGTGCCAGCAGCTTGGCAGGGGGCGGGGAGCTGTTTTTT. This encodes CASSLAGGGELFF. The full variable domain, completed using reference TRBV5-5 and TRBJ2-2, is DAGVTQSPTHLIKTRGQQVTLRCSPISGHKSVSWYQQVLGQGPQFIFQYYEKEERGRGNFPDRFSARQFPNYSSELNVNALLLGDSALYLCASSLAGGGELFFGEGSRLTVL.

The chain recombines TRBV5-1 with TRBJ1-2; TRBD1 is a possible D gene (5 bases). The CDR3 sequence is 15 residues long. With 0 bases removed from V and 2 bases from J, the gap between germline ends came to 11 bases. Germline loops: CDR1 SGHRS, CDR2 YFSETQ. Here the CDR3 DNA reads TGCGCCAGCAGCTTGGACGGCAGGGCCAACTATGGCTACACCTTC. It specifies CASSLDGRANYGYTF.

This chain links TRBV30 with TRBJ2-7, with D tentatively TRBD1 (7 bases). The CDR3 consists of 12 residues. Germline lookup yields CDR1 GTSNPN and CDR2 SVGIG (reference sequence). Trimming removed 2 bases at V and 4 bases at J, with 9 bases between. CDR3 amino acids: CAWSQGGYEQYF. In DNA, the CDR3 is TGTGCCTGGAGTCAGGGGGGATACGAGCAGTACTTC.

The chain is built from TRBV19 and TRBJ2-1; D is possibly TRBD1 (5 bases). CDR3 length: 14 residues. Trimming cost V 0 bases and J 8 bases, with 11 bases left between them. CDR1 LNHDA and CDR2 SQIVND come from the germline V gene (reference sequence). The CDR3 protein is CASSIDQGIDEQFF. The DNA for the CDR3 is TGTGCCAGTAGTATAGATCAGGGCATCGATGAGCAGTTCTTC. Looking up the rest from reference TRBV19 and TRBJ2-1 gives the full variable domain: DGGITQSPKYLFRKEGQNVTLSCEQNLNHDAMYWYRQDPGQGLRLIYYSQIVNDFQKGDIAEGYSVSREKKESFPLTVTSAQKNPTAFYLCASSIDQGIDEQFFGPGTRLTVL.

The CDR3 loop is CASSSGTAFTGNTIYF. CDR3 nucleotides: TGTGCCAGCAGCTCTGGGACAGCATTTACTGGAAACACCATATATTTT. The chain is built from TRBV11-2 and TRBJ1-3; 7 bases match TRBD1. The CDR3 spans 16 residues. Germline CDR1 reads SGHAT; CDR2 reads FQNNGV. Trimming removed 4 bases from V and 2 bases from J; junction bases left unmatched: 8.

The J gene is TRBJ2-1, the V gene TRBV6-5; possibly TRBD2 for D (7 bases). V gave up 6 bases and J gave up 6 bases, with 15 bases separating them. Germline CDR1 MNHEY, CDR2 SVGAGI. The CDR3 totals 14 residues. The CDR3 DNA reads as TGTGCCAGCAGCCCCCAGGGAGGGGGCAATGAGCAGTTCTTC. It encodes CASSPQGGGNEQFF.

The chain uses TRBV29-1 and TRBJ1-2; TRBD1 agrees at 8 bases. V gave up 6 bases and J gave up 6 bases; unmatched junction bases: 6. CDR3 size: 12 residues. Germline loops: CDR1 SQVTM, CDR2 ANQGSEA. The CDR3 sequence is CSVDRVHHGYTF. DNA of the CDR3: TGCAGCGTGGACAGGGTTCACCATGGCTACACCTTC.

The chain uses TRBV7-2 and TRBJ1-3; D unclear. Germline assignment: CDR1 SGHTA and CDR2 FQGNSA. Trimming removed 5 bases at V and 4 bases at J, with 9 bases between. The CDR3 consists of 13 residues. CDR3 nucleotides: TGTGCCAGCAGCCCCCAACAGGGAAACACCATATATTTT. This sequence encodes CASSPQQGNTIYF.

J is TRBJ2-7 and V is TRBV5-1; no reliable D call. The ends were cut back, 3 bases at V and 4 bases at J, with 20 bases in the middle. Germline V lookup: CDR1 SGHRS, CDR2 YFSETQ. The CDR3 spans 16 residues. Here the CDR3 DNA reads TGCGCCAGCAGCTCGAACACCCCCGGGTTCCGATACGAGCAGTACTTC. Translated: CASSSNTPGFRYEQYF. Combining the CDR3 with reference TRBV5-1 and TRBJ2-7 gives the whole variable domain KAGVTQTPRYLIKTRGQQVTLSCSPISGHRSVSWYQQTPGQGLQFLFEYFSETQRNKGNFPGRFSGRQFSNSRSEMNVSTLELGDSALYLCASSSNTPGFRYEQYFGPGTRLTVT.

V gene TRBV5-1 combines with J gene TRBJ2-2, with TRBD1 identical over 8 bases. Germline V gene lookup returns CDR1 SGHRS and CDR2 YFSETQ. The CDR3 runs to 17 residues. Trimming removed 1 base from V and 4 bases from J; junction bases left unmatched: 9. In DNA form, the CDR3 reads TGCGCCAGCAGCTTGCCGAGGACAGGGAAGAGCACCGGGGAGCTGTTTTTT. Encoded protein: CASSLPRTGKSTGELFF.

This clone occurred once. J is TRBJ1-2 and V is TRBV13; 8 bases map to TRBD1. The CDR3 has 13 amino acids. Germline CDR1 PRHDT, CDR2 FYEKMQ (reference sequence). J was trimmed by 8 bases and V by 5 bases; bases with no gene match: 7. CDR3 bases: TGTGCCAGCAGCCCCAGGACAGGGTCGGGCTACACCTTC. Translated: CASSPRTGSGYTF.

CDR3 coding DNA: TGCGCCAGCAGTGGGATTCTACAGGGGGCTAACTATGGCTACACCTTC. It specifies CASSGILQGANYGYTF. The chain employs TRBV10-2 and TRBJ1-2; 8 positions match TRBD1. The ends lost 4 bases at V and 0 bases at J; junction bases unmatched: 7. Per germline, CDR1 WSHSY and CDR2 SAAADI. The CDR3 is 16 residues long.

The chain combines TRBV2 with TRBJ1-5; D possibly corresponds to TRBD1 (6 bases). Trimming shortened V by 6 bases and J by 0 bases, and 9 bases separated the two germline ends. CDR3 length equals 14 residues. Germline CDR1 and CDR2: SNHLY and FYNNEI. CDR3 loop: CASRRGSSNQPQHF. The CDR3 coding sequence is TGTGCCAGCAGGAGGGGGTCTAGCAATCAGCCCCAGCATTTT.